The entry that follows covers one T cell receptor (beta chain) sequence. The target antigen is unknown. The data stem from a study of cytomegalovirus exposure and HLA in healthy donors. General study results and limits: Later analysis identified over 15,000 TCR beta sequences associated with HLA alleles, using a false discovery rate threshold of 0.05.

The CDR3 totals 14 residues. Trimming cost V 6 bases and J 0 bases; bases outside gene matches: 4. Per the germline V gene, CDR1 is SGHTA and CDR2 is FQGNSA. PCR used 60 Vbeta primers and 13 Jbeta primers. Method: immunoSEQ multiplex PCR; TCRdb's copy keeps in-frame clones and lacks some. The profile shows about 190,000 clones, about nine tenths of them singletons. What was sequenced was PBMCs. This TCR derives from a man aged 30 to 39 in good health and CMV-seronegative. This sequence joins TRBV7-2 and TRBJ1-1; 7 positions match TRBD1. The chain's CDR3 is CASREDRVNTEAFF. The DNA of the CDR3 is TGTGCCAGCAGGGAAGACAGGGTGAACACTGAAGCTTTCTTT. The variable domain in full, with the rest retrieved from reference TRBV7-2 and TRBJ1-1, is GAGVSQSPSNKVTEKGKDVELRCDPISGHTALYWYRQSLGQGLEFLIYFQGNSAPDKSGLPSDRFSAERTGGSVSTLTIQRTQQEDSAVYLCASREDRVNTEAFFGQGTRLTVV.